Below, 20 T cell receptor beta chains from the same sample are listed, as sequenced in a study of blood T cells in healthy people across ages. The use of a sample-barcoded 5' primer and a J-beta primer mix characterized a second PCR of roughly 6 to 11 cycles. Each CDR3 protein gets one entry after TCRdb re-called the 5' RACE reads with MiXCR. This table has about 840,000 distinct CDR3 sequences, under 35% appearing once. The same specimen was also included in a second study, on T cells of mothers and their children.

Sequencing was done on a sample of blood. The receptors were sampled from a woman aged 35 to 49 in good health.

For this clonotype: A much larger clone differs by one base, so this may be a read error. The chain employs TRBV29-1 and TRBJ2-7; either TRBD1 or TRBD2 may supply D (7 bases each). CDR3 length: 14 amino acids. Germline CDR1 reads SQVTM; CDR2 reads ANQGSEA. V was clipped by 7 bases and J by 3 bases, with 19 bases between them. The CDR3 here is CSGARGGAGYEQYF. Here the CDR3 DNA reads TGCAGCGGGGCCAGGGGGGGAGCAGGCTACGAGCAGTACTTC.

J is TRBJ2-5 and V is TRBV5-1; 10 positions match TRBD2. The germline V gene has CDR1 SGHRS and CDR2 YFSETQ. V was pared by 0 bases and J by 2 bases, with 1 base of the junction left unmatched. The CDR3 consists of 15 residues. For the CDR3, the DNA is TGCGCCAGCAGCTTGGTACTAGCGGGGCAAGAGACCCAGTACTTC. Protein: CASSLVLAGQETQYF.

This clonotype was found a few times. The V gene is TRBV5-1, the J gene TRBJ2-7, with D possibly being TRBD1 or TRBD2 (5 bases each). V lost 0 bases and J lost 5, with 9 bases in between. The germline CDR1 and CDR2 sequences are SGHRS and YFSETQ. The CDR3 is 13 residues long. This CDR3 reads CASSLAVGDEQYF. CDR3 sequence (DNA): TGCGCCAGCAGCTTGGCGGTGGGGGACGAGCAGTACTTC.

This clonotype was found many times. The chain joins TRBV20-1 to TRBJ2-3, with 7 nucleotides matching TRBD2. Germline CDR1 DFQATT, CDR2 SNEGSKA (reference sequence). The trim removed 5 bases at V and 0 bases at J, leaving 2 bases unmatched. The CDR3 runs to 13 residues. Here the CDR3 reads CSASGGSTDTQYF. The DNA for the CDR3 is TGCAGTGCTTCCGGGGGGAGCACAGATACGCAGTATTTT.

This clonotype has only one observation. The chain is built from TRBV6-5 and TRBJ2-1, with TRBD1 identical over 11 bases. J was trimmed by 3 bases and V by 6 bases; bases with no gene match: 7. Per the germline V gene, CDR1 is MNHEY and CDR2 is SVGAGI. The CDR3 sequence is 16 residues long. The CDR3: CASRRKGQGDYNEQFF. The DNA for the CDR3 is TGTGCCAGCAGGCGAAAGGGACAGGGGGACTACAATGAGCAGTTCTTC.

In this sample, this clonotype turned up a few times. The V gene is TRBV7-8, the J gene TRBJ1-2; perhaps TRBD1 as D (5 bases). The ends were cut back, 5 bases at V and 8 bases at J, with 15 bases in the middle. CDR1 is SGHVS and CDR2 is FQNEAQ in the germline V gene. This CDR3 has 13 residues. The chain's CDR3 is CASSLTGSEGYTF. Here the CDR3 DNA reads TGTGCCAGCAGCCTCACAGGTTCGGAAGGCTACACCTTC.

Many counts were recorded for this clonotype. The V gene is TRBV4-2, the J gene TRBJ1-2; D might be TRBD1 (6 bases). The germline V gene encodes CDR1 LGHNA and CDR2 YNFKEQ. V was pared by 1 base and J by 7 bases, with 13 bases between. The CDR3 is made up of 14 amino acids. CDR3 nucleotide sequence: TGTGCCAGCAGCCAAGTGGGACAAATAGCTGGCTACACCTTC. Amino acid sequence: CASSQVGQIAGYTF.

This clonotype was seen at least ten times. The gene calls are TRBV24-1 and TRBJ2-7; 8 nucleotides agree with TRBD1. Germline CDR1 KGHDR, CDR2 SFDVKD. Trimming cost V 4 bases and J 3 bases; bases outside gene matches: 7. The CDR3 has 15 amino acids. The CDR3 loop reads CATSDESGTGYEQYF. CDR3 nucleotides: TGTGCCACCAGTGACGAATCCGGGACAGGCTACGAGCAGTACTTC.

The chain links TRBV20-1 to TRBJ2-3, with 10 positions matching TRBD2. CDR3 size: 14 residues. The trim removed 3 bases at V and 3 bases at J, leaving 3 bases unmatched. Germline V gene lookup returns CDR1 DFQATT and CDR2 SNEGSKA (reference sequence). The CDR3: CSARPGLATDTQYF. DNA for the CDR3: TGCAGTGCTAGGCCGGGACTAGCGACAGATACGCAGTATTTT.

This clonotype was seen more than once but under ten times. The chain combines TRBV11-2 with TRBJ1-1; no clear D. From germline, CDR1 is SGHAT and CDR2 FQNNGV. The CDR3 sequence is 15 residues long. Trimming pared 3 bases from V and 0 bases from J, leaving 11 bases between. The CDR3 DNA sequence: TGTGCCAGCAGCTTGGGCGGACGGATGAACACTGAAGCTTTCTTT. Its translation: CASSLGGRMNTEAFF.

The chain has TRBV7-9 and TRBJ2-1; D uncertain. CDR1 is SEHNR and CDR2 is FQNEAQ in the germline V gene (reference sequence). The CDR3 extends over 14 amino acids. V was clipped by 1 base and J by 8 bases, with 12 bases between them. The CDR3 protein is CASSLGKGPHEQFF. The CDR3, as DNA: TGTGCCAGCAGCTTAGGGAAGGGTCCCCATGAGCAGTTCTTC. Looking up the rest from reference TRBV7-9 and TRBJ2-1 gives the full variable domain: DTGVSQNPRHKITKRGQNVTFRCDPISEHNRLYWYRQTLGQGPEFLTYFQNEAQLEKSRLLSDRFSAERPKGSFSTLEIQRTEQGDSAMYLCASSLGKGPHEQFFGPGTRLTVL.

This clonotype was counted between two and nine times. The V gene is TRBV7-4, the J gene TRBJ2-7; the D gene could be TRBD1 or TRBD2 (5 bases each). The V end was cut by 9 bases, the J end by 6 bases, with 21 bases between. In germline, CDR1 is SGHVT, CDR2 SQSDAQ. There are 14 residues in the CDR3. The CDR3 loop is CASTNWDHLSEQYF. CDR3 in DNA: TGTGCCAGTACAAATTGGGACCACCTCAGCGAGCAGTACTTC.

This clonotype was detected many times. The rearrangement joins TRBV12-3 or TRBV12-4 to TRBJ2-5; 8 bases are shared with TRBD2. J was trimmed by 5 bases and V by 3 bases; bases with no gene match: 8. The CDR3 contains 15 residues. The CDR3 DNA reads as TGTGCCAGCAGTTTTCGCCGGGGGGGTGGGGAGACCCAGTACTTC. The encoded protein is CASSFRRGGGETQYF.

This clonotype was picked up a small number of times. The rearrangement uses TRBV5-1 and TRBJ1-4; no firm D call. Germline V CDR1 and CDR2: SGHRS, YFSETQ. The CDR3 has 14 residues. V lost 0 bases and J 8 bases, leaving 11 bases between the germline ends. The chain's CDR3 is CASSLGRAGEKLFF. As DNA, the CDR3 is TGCGCCAGCAGCTTGGGTCGGGCTGGGGAAAAACTGTTTTTT.

V gene TRBV27 combines with J gene TRBJ2-1; D uncertain. CDR3 length: 13 residues. The V and J ends lost 5 bases and 6 bases respectively, with 11 bases between them. Germline CDR1 and CDR2: MNHEY and SMNVEV (reference sequence). CDR3 in amino acids: CASSLSFSNEQFF. CDR3 nucleotides: TGTGCCAGCAGTCTGTCCTTCTCCAATGAGCAGTTCTTC.

This clonotype has at least ten counts. The CDR3 here is CSVAAGAVYGYTF. The DNA of the CDR3 is TGCAGCGTTGCGGCAGGGGCGGTCTATGGCTACACCTTC. The chain is built from TRBV29-1 and TRBJ1-2, with a weak D call TRBD1 (6 bases). The CDR3 is 13 amino acids. With 4 bases removed from V and 4 bases from J, the gap between germline ends came to 13 bases. The V gene's germline CDR1 is SQVTM and CDR2 ANQGSEA.

This clonotype came up many times. The chain has TRBV7-9 and TRBJ2-6; no firm D call. Germline CDR1 SEHNR, CDR2 FQNEAQ (reference sequence). V was trimmed by 3 bases and J by 1 base, leaving 13 bases between them. The CDR3 has 17 residues. The CDR3 reads CASSLSEGISGANVLTF. The CDR3 DNA is TGTGCCAGCAGCTTGTCGGAAGGCATATCTGGGGCCAACGTCCTGACTTTC.

The genes are TRBV15 and TRBJ2-2; TRBD1 is a possible D gene (5 bases). The CDR3 covers 16 residues. The germline V and J ends were trimmed by 3 bases and 1 base, with 12 bases remaining between them. Germline V gene lookup returns CDR1 LNHNV and CDR2 YYDKDF (reference sequence). CDR3 nucleotide sequence: TGTGCCACCAGCAGGCGAAGGACACTGAACACCGGGGAGCTGTTTTTT. Protein: CATSRRRTLNTGELFF.

This sequence joins TRBV7-6 and TRBJ2-1, with 8 bases matching TRBD2. The CDR3 has 18 residues. Germline lookup yields CDR1 SGHVS and CDR2 FNYEAQ. Trimming cost V 1 base and J 6 bases; bases outside gene matches: 14. CDR3: CASSLGRGATLRGNEQFF. In DNA form, the CDR3 reads TGTGCCAGCAGCTTAGGGCGGGGGGCCACCCTACGGGGCAATGAGCAGTTCTTC.

Only a few counts were recorded for this clonotype. The genes are TRBV25-1 and TRBJ2-5, with 7 bases matching TRBD1. The J call may be in error: the DNA end matches TRBJ2-7 better. Germline lookup yields CDR1 MGHDK and CDR2 SYGVNS. CDR3 size: 14 residues. This CDR3 reads CASSEGTASYEQYF. The CDR3 DNA reads as TGTGCCAGCAGTGAAGGGACAGCTTCCTACGAGCAGTACTTC.